Detailed here is one T cell receptor (beta chain). Its antigen is as yet unknown. The junction departs from germline at one end; a sequencing error may be responsible. CDR3 length: 15 residues. Germline-derived CDR1 and CDR2 are LGHNA and YSLEER. The sample is drawn from a study of tumor and adjacent non-tumor tissue in lung cancer. About the study: Patients comprised some eleven adenocarcinoma, a couple of squamous cell carcinoma and 1 small cell lung cancer. On average, productive TCRbeta reads reached roughly 4.2 million per sample. General study results and limits: Top 100 clones took a larger repertoire share in normal lung. Patients with more diverse tumor TCRs had worse survival.

No cell sorting was done before RNA was extracted from the tissue. TCRbeta libraries were built with three rounds of nested PCR, modified from ARM-PCR. TCRdb reanalysed the multiplex PCR reads using MiXCR and keeps one entry per CDR3 protein. The sample includes about 110,000 distinct CDR3 sequences, approximately 80% seen only once; the top ten take around 21%. This rearrangement joins TRBV4-3 to TRBJ2-4; D gene uncertain. Material: lung tumor tissue. This receptor was identified in a man in his 70s with non-small cell lung cancer. The CDR3 loop reads CDSSPKTGLKKIQYF. CDR3 bases: TGCGACAGCAGCCCAAAGACGGGTTTAAAAAAGATTCAGTACTTC.